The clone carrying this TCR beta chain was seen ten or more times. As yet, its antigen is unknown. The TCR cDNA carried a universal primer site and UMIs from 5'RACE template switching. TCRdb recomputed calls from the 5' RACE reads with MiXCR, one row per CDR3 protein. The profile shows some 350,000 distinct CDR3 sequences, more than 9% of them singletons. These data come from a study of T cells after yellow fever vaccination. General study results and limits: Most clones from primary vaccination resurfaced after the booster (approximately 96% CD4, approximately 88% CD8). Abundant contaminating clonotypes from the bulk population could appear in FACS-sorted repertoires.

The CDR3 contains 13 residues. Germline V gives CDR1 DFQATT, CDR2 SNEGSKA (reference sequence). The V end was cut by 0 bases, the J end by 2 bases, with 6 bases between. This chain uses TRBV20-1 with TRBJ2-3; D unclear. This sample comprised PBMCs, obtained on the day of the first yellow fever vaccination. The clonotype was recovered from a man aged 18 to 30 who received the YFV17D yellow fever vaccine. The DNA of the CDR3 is TGCAGTGCTAGAGAGGTGTACACAGATACGCAGTATTTT. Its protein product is CSAREVYTDTQYF.